This T cell receptor beta chain was identified during a study of breast tumors, draining lymph nodes, adjacent tissues. This clonotype came up many times. This CDR3 contains 14 residues. Trimming removed 3 bases at V and 9 bases at J, with 12 bases between. The germline V gene encodes CDR1 MDHEN and CDR2 SYDVKM. The lymph nodes were axillary draining lymph nodes from breast cancer patients. TCRdb re-analysed the multiplex PCR reads in MiXCR, keeping a single row per CDR3 protein. The data contain 200,000 to 250,000 distinct CDR3 sequences, 34% of them singletons. The chain uses TRBV28 and TRBJ1-6, with a weak D call TRBD1 (5 bases). The sample was axillary lymph node tissue. The clonotype was recovered from a female donor with breast cancer. Some clones in this sample may be carry-over from other donors' samples. The CDR3 DNA sequence: TGTGCCAGCAGTTTGGGGGAATTTTTTTCACCCCTCCACTTT. Translating gives CASSLGEFFSPLHF. Using reference TRBV28 and TRBJ1-6 for the parts outside the CDR3, the full variable domain is DVKVTQSSRYLVKRTGEKVFLECVQDMDHENMFWYRQDPGLGLRLIYFSYDVKMKEKGDIPEGYSVSREKKERFSLILESASTNQTSMYLCASSLGEFFSPLHFGNGTRLTVT.